This passage covers 25 T cell receptor beta chains from one sample sequenced in a study of monozygotic twins with inflammatory bowel disease. TCRdb re-analyzed the 5' RACE reads; it lists each CDR3 protein once, without DNA. This sample carries 440,000 or so distinct CDR3 sequences, with under 3% going to the ten biggest clones. Sequencing input: blood. The receptors come from a human donor with ulcerative colitis or Crohn's disease, or a healthy co-twin of an affected twin (not recorded which).

The J gene is TRBJ2-7, the V gene TRBV7-6; TCRdb's D call, TRBD1, is unchecked because there is no DNA. The CDR3 sequence is 14 residues long. Germline assignment: CDR1 SGHVS and CDR2 FNYEAQ. CDR3: CASSRGTGVYEQYF.

The chain joins TRBV15 to TRBJ2-5; TCRdb designates TRBD1, a call that cannot be tested without DNA. Germline V gives CDR1 LNHNV, CDR2 YYDKDF (reference sequence). There are 13 residues in the CDR3. The CDR3 protein is CATSWGTGETQYF.

V is TRBV5-1 and J is TRBJ2-2. Germline V lookup: CDR1 SGHRS, CDR2 YFSETQ. The CDR3 is 14 amino acids. This chain's CDR3 is CASRLSVMAGELFF.

V gene TRBV5-4 combines with J gene TRBJ1-1. Germline CDR1 is SGHNT and CDR2 is YYREEE (reference sequence). The CDR3 contains 13 residues. CDR3 region: CASSWVEGPEAFF.

The CDR3 protein is CASSPRTALAKNIQYF. The rearrangement joins TRBV28 to TRBJ2-4; TCRdb returns TRBD1, unconfirmable since there is no DNA. This CDR3 region has 16 residues. Per germline, CDR1 MDHEN and CDR2 SYDVKM.

V and J are TRBV10-3 and TRBJ1-6; the TRBD1 assignment by TCRdb is unverifiable without DNA. Germline V lookup: CDR1 ENHRY, CDR2 SYGVKD. This CDR3 is built from 16 residues. CDR3 loop: CAIKSAGVSYNSPLHF.

The chain joins TRBV20-1 to TRBJ2-2; the D gene TCRdb calls, TRBD2, cannot be checked with no DNA. This CDR3 spans 15 amino acids. CDR1 and CDR2 (germline): DFQATT, SNEGSKA (reference sequence). CDR3 amino acids: CSASPSGPVGGELFF.

V is TRBV7-2 and J is TRBJ2-3; TCRdb names TRBD1, which stays unverified in the absence of DNA. Germline assignment: CDR1 SGHTA and CDR2 FQGNSA. CDR3 length: 13 amino acids. CDR3 sequence: CASSPRGGNTQYF. The full variable domain, in which reference TRBV7-2 and TRBJ2-3 provide the parts outside the CDR3, is GAGVSQSPSNKVTEKGKDVELRCDPISGHTALYWYRQSLGQGLEFLIYFQGNSAPDKSGLPSDRFSAERTGGSVSTLTIQRTQQEDSAVYLCASSPRGGNTQYFGPGTRLTVL.

The CDR3 loop is CASSPWGGEGANVLTF. The V gene is TRBV7-2, the J gene TRBJ2-6; TCRdb gives TRBD1 as the D gene, but with no DNA this cannot be confirmed. The CDR3 spans 16 residues. Germline-derived CDR1 and CDR2 are SGHTA and FQGNSA.

The chain uses TRBV7-9 and TRBJ2-3; TCRdb calls TRBD1, which cannot be checked without DNA. CDR3 length: 15 amino acids. Germline CDR1 and CDR2: SEHNR and FQNEAQ (reference sequence). The CDR3 spells CASSLMGPSTDTQYF.

This chain joins TRBV5-1 and TRBJ2-5; there is no DNA to check the TCRdb D call of TRBD2. Germline CDR1 reads SGHRS; CDR2 reads YFSETQ. The CDR3 loop spans 15 amino acids. The CDR3 spells CASSYGGGLGETQYF. Full variable domain (rest looked up from reference TRBV5-1 and TRBJ2-5): KAGVTQTPRYLIKTRGQQVTLSCSPISGHRSVSWYQQTPGQGLQFLFEYFSETQRNKGNFPGRFSGRQFSNSRSEMNVSTLELGDSALYLCASSYGGGLGETQYFGPGTRLLVL.

This rearrangement joins TRBV29-1 to TRBJ2-1; absent DNA, TCRdb's TRBD2 call cannot be checked. The CDR3 length is 14 residues. Germline V lookup: CDR1 SQVTM, CDR2 ANQGSEA. The CDR3 reads CSVEGTSGLNEQFF.

The chain has TRBV27 and TRBJ2-5; TCRdb reports TRBD2, a call that lacks DNA to check it against. CDR3 length: 16 amino acids. Germline CDR1 and CDR2: MNHEY and SMNVEV (reference sequence). The CDR3 spells CASSFTRLAWRETQYF.

The genes are TRBV5-1 and TRBJ2-1; TCRdb's D call of TRBD2 is untestable without DNA. The CDR3 covers 19 residues. CDR1 is SGHRS, CDR2 YFSETQ, per germline. This CDR3 reads CASSLELAGGRSSYNEQFF. The whole variable domain, filled in from reference TRBV5-1 and TRBJ2-1, reads KAGVTQTPRYLIKTRGQQVTLSCSPISGHRSVSWYQQTPGQGLQFLFEYFSETQRNKGNFPGRFSGRQFSNSRSEMNVSTLELGDSALYLCASSLELAGGRSSYNEQFFGPGTRLTVL.

CDR3 sequence reads: CSVVGRSSGANVLTF. The rearrangement uses TRBV29-1 and TRBJ2-6; TCRdb picks TRBD2, but there is no DNA to check that call. This CDR3 is built from 15 residues. Per the germline V gene, CDR1 is SQVTM and CDR2 is ANQGSEA.

The genes are TRBV5-1 and TRBJ2-2; TCRdb's D gene call, TRBD2, goes unchecked for lack of DNA. The CDR3 is 16 residues long. The germline CDR1 and CDR2 sequences are SGHRS and YFSETQ. Here the CDR3 reads CASKLASGGHTGELFF.

The chain recombines TRBV7-9 with TRBJ1-1; the D call of TRBD1 rests on TCRdb alone, since no DNA is present to check it. The CDR3 has 17 residues. Germline V gene sequence: CDR1 SEHNR, CDR2 FQNEAQ (reference sequence). CDR3 sequence reads: CASSSSPTDRMNTEAFF.

The chain combines TRBV6-1 with TRBJ1-1; the TCRdb call, TRBD1, lacks DNA for checking. The CDR3 spans 14 residues. Germline lookup yields CDR1 MNHNS and CDR2 SASEGT. This CDR3 reads CASRAGQILAEAFF.

The chain joins TRBV5-1 to TRBJ2-7; TCRdb designates TRBD1, a call that cannot be tested without DNA. The CDR3 loop spans 14 amino acids. Germline V gene lookup returns CDR1 SGHRS and CDR2 YFSETQ. The CDR3 reads CASSEAGGLYEQYF. Using reference TRBV5-1 and TRBJ2-7 for the parts outside the CDR3, the full variable domain is KAGVTQTPRYLIKTRGQQVTLSCSPISGHRSVSWYQQTPGQGLQFLFEYFSETQRNKGNFPGRFSGRQFSNSRSEMNVSTLELGDSALYLCASSEAGGLYEQYFGPGTRLTVT.

The V call is TRBV15, the J call TRBJ2-1. The CDR3 consists of 13 residues. Germline V gene data show CDR1 as LNHNV and CDR2 as YYDKDF (reference sequence). CDR3 sequence reads: CATSRDKSGEQFF.

J is TRBJ1-1 and V is TRBV5-1; TCRdb gives TRBD1 as the D gene, but with no DNA this cannot be confirmed. The CDR3 has 15 amino acids. Germline V gene data show CDR1 as SGHRS and CDR2 as YFSETQ. CDR3 in amino acids: CASIGQGARGTEAFF.

The rearrangement uses TRBV2 and TRBJ2-4; there is no DNA to check the TCRdb D call of TRBD2. CDR3 length equals 16 residues. Germline V CDR1 and CDR2: SNHLY, FYNNEI. The CDR3 sequence is CASSILLAGLKNIQYF.

The chain recombines TRBV20-1 with TRBJ1-5. The CDR3 consists of 12 residues. CDR1 is DFQATT, CDR2 SNEGSKA, per germline (reference sequence). CDR3: CSAVEGNQPQHF.

The J gene is TRBJ2-3, the V gene TRBV10-3; TCRdb's D call of TRBD1 is untestable without DNA. Germline values: CDR1 ENHRY, CDR2 SYGVKD. The CDR3 is 12 residues long. CDR3 protein: CAMSDREVTQYF.

This chain joins TRBV5-1 and TRBJ2-1; TCRdb's D gene call, TRBD2, goes unchecked for lack of DNA. The CDR3 extends over 17 amino acids. Germline CDR1 is SGHRS and CDR2 is YFSETQ. CDR3 residues: CASSFYRTSGRHNEQFF.